Presented here are 32 T cell receptor beta chains from one specimen sequenced in a study of cytomegalovirus exposure and HLA in healthy donors (dated by TCRdb to between 2016 and 2019). The library was produced with the immunoSEQ multiplex PCR assay. For the multiplex PCR, a mixture combining 60 forward primers for TCR Vbeta segments and 13 reverse primers for TCR Jbeta segments was used. TCRdb stores this immuneACCESS table with in-frame sequences only. Part of the clones is absent; in the studies checked, under half of the shortfall reflects unresolved V genes, and no reason is known for the rest. For this sample the table gives 100,000 or so clones, of which about 81% were detected only once. The ten most abundant clones make up approximately 2% of the sample. The sample taken for sequencing was PBMCs. The receptors here all came from a young man in good health and CMV-seronegative.

This clone was counted a few times. The chain is built from TRBV30 and TRBJ1-1, with 8 bases identical to TRBD1. The CDR3 runs to 13 residues. V lost 8 bases and J lost 0; bases outside the gene matches: 5. Per the germline V gene, CDR1 is GTSNPN and CDR2 is SVGIG (reference sequence). In DNA form, the CDR3 reads TGTGCCAGAGACAGGGGTTTGAACACTGAAGCTTTCTTT. This gives the protein CARDRGLNTEAFF.

The chain carries TRBV15 and TRBJ2-4; D is undetermined. This CDR3 comprises 14 residues. In germline, CDR1 is LNHNV, CDR2 YYDKDF (reference sequence). Trimming stripped 0 bases from V and 8 bases from J, with 11 bases between. The CDR3 here is CATSRDRDGDIQYF. The CDR3 bases are TGTGCCACCAGCAGAGATCGCGATGGAGACATTCAGTACTTC.

The V gene is TRBV29-1, the J gene TRBJ2-3; TRBD1 aligns across 8 bases. The CDR3 loop spans 15 amino acids. V was pared by 6 bases and J by 1 base, with 9 bases of the junction left unmatched. Germline V gives CDR1 SQVTM, CDR2 ANQGSEA. The DNA of the CDR3 is TGCAGCGTGGAGGTGACAGGGGACGGCACAGATACGCAGTATTTT. Its translation: CSVEVTGDGTDTQYF.

V and J are TRBV9 and TRBJ2-1, with 11 bases lining up with TRBD2. The germline V gene encodes CDR1 SGDLS and CDR2 YYNGEE. CDR3 length: 16 amino acids. J gave up 3 bases and V 0 bases, and 2 bases lay outside the gene matches. Here the CDR3 DNA reads TGTGCCAGCAGCGTAGCTACTAGCGGGAGCTACAATGAGCAGTTCTTC. Amino acid sequence: CASSVATSGSYNEQFF.

V and J are TRBV10-3 and TRBJ2-7; 13 bases are shared with TRBD2. After removal of 9 bases from V and 4 bases from J, the junction contained 6 bases not matched to a gene. Germline CDR1 reads ENHRY; CDR2 reads SYGVKD. The CDR3 has 14 amino acids. CDR3 coding DNA: TGTGCCATGGCATGGACTAGCGGGGGATACGAGCAGTACTTC. Its protein is CAMAWTSGGYEQYF.

V and J are TRBV5-1 and TRBJ1-1; no clear D. This CDR3 is built from 13 residues. V dropped 1 base and J dropped 0 bases, with 4 bases sitting between them. Germline V gene sequence: CDR1 SGHRS, CDR2 YFSETQ. The CDR3 region has the DNA TGCGCCAGCAGCTTGTCAGTGAACACTGAAGCTTTCTTT. It translates to CASSLSVNTEAFF.

A remark on this clone: This same CDR3 is encoded by further DNA sequences in the sample. V gene TRBV29-1 combines with J gene TRBJ1-1, with a tentative D call TRBD1 (6 bases). V lost 3 bases, J lost 5 bases, and 7 bases lay in between. The CDR3 consists of 11 residues. Germline lookup yields CDR1 SQVTM and CDR2 ANQGSEA. CDR3 in amino acids: CSVDRGTEAFF. In DNA, the CDR3 is TGCAGCGTTGATAGGGGGACTGAAGCTTTCTTT.

This clone occurred once. V and J are TRBV7-9 and TRBJ2-3; 9 bases fit TRBD1. The CDR3 consists of 14 residues. Trimming removed 4 bases from V and 5 bases from J; junction bases left unmatched: 4. Germline CDR1 is SEHNR and CDR2 is FQNEAQ (reference sequence). CDR3 DNA: TGTGCCAGCAGCTGGACAGGGGCGGGAGATACGCAGTATTTT. It specifies CASSWTGAGDTQYF.

In its sample, this clone was seen once. The chain recombines TRBV7-9 with TRBJ2-7; unclear D gene. This CDR3 region has 11 residues. In germline, CDR1 is SEHNR, CDR2 FQNEAQ (reference sequence). The V end lost 5 bases, the J end lost 3 bases, and 5 bases lay between the germline ends. CDR3 amino acids: CASSPLYEQYF. The CDR3 DNA reads as TGTGCCAGCAGCCCCCTCTACGAGCAGTACTTC.

The chain is built from TRBV29-1 and TRBJ2-1, with TRBD2 matching over 14 bases. The V segment lost 7 bases and the J segment 7 bases; nucleotides outside the gene matches: 6. CDR1 and CDR2 (germline): SQVTM, ANQGSEA. The CDR3 totals 14 residues. CDR3 in DNA: TGCAGCGCCCGACTAGCGGGGGGGGATAATGAGCAGTTCTTC. Translating gives CSARLAGGDNEQFF.

This chain uses TRBV6-1 with TRBJ1-5; D unclear. The CDR3 runs to 13 residues. The V gene's germline CDR1 is MNHNS and CDR2 SASEGT. Trimming cost V 6 bases and J 9 bases, with 15 bases left between them. Written as DNA, the CDR3 is TGTGCCAGCAGGCTTACGGAGAGATGGCCCCAGCATTTT. Its protein product is CASRLTERWPQHF.

V and J are TRBV29-1 and TRBJ1-1; D ambiguous. CDR3 length: 11 amino acids. Deletions cut 5 bases from V and 3 bases from J, with 7 bases between. CDR1 is SQVTM, CDR2 ANQGSEA, per germline. The CDR3 DNA follows: TGCAGCGTTCGGCGGGACACTGAAGCTTTCTTT. As protein: CSVRRDTEAFF.

The rearrangement links TRBV11-2 to TRBJ2-5, with D unclear. Germline CDR1 is SGHAT and CDR2 is FQNNGV. The CDR3 sequence is 12 residues long. V was clipped by 3 bases and J by 5 bases, with 7 bases between them. The CDR3: CASSFHRETQYF. The CDR3, as DNA: TGTGCCAGCAGCTTCCATCGGGAGACCCAGTACTTC. Full variable domain (outside the CDR3, taken from reference TRBV11-2 and TRBJ2-5): EAGVAQSPRYKIIEKRQSVAFWCNPISGHATLYWYQQILGQGPKLLIQFQNNGVVDDSQLPKDRFSAERLKGVDSTLKIQPAKLEDSAVYLCASSFHRETQYFGPGTRLLVL.

The chain joins TRBV7-6 to TRBJ2-7; weak D call: TRBD1 (6 bases). The germline CDR1 and CDR2 sequences are SGHVS and FNYEAQ. Trimming stripped 0 bases from V and 2 bases from J, with 11 bases between. The CDR3 consists of 15 residues. The CDR3 DNA follows: TGTGCCAGCAGCTTAGCAGAGGGACAAGCCTACGAGCAGTACTTC. Its translation is CASSLAEGQAYEQYF.

This chain links TRBV5-1 with TRBJ1-2; D unresolved. The CDR3 spans 16 residues. Germline CDR1 and CDR2: SGHRS and YFSETQ. Trimming shortened V by 1 base and J by 0 bases, and 13 bases separated the two germline ends. The CDR3 is CASSLIGQATNYGYTF. CDR3 coding DNA: TGCGCCAGCAGCTTGATTGGCCAGGCAACTAACTATGGCTACACCTTC. The full variable domain, rest sourced from reference TRBV5-1 and TRBJ1-2, is KAGVTQTPRYLIKTRGQQVTLSCSPISGHRSVSWYQQTPGQGLQFLFEYFSETQRNKGNFPGRFSGRQFSNSRSEMNVSTLELGDSALYLCASSLIGQATNYGYTFGSGTRLTVV.

The chain uses TRBV7-9 and TRBJ2-3; 7 positions agree with TRBD2. V dropped 5 bases and J dropped 3; count of bases not matched to a gene: 11. The length of the CDR3 is 16 residues. The V gene's germline CDR1 is SEHNR and CDR2 FQNEAQ (reference sequence). This CDR3 reads CASSPKRGKGTDTQYF. DNA of the CDR3: TGTGCCAGCAGCCCCAAGCGGGGTAAGGGGACAGATACGCAGTATTTT.

The chain couples TRBV29-1 to TRBJ1-2; 7 nucleotides match TRBD1. J gave up 4 bases and V 8 bases, and 13 bases lay outside the gene matches. CDR3 size: 14 residues. Germline V gives CDR1 SQVTM, CDR2 ANQGSEA. The CDR3 DNA is TGCAGCTCCTCCCCCCCCGGACAGGCCTATGGCTACACCTTC. Its protein is CSSSPPGQAYGYTF.

As to this clone: A junction end diverges from the germline sequence, so it may reflect a read error. Different DNA sequences within this sample yield the same CDR3. The chain couples TRBV6-1 to TRBJ2-3; 12 nucleotides align to TRBD2. Germline V lookup: CDR1 MNHNS, CDR2 SASEGT. The CDR3 is 15 residues long. The chain's CDR3 is CASRRTSGITDTQYF. CDR3 nucleotides: TGTGCTAGCAGGCGGACTAGCGGGATCACAGATACGCAGTATTTT.

The chain combines TRBV10-3 with TRBJ2-5, with 7 bases fitting TRBD1. The CDR3 spans 14 residues. The V gene end was trimmed by 0 bases and the J gene end by 5 bases; junction bases not matched to a gene: 3. Germline CDR1 ENHRY, CDR2 SYGVKD. This CDR3 is CAISESGRGETQYF. As DNA, the CDR3 is TGTGCCATCAGTGAGTCCGGCAGGGGGGAGACCCAGTACTTC.

This rearrangement joins TRBV30 to TRBJ1-6; D unclear. The CDR3 is 15 amino acids. Between the trimmed V and J ends, which lost 0 bases and 4 bases, there was a span of 10 bases. Germline assignment: CDR1 GTSNPN and CDR2 SVGIG (reference sequence). CDR3 nucleotide sequence: TGTGCCTGGAGTGTAGAGTCGGGTTATAATTCACCCCTCCACTTT. Protein sequence: CAWSVESGYNSPLHF.

This clone has just a few counts. The genes are TRBV9 and TRBJ1-1; TRBD1 matches at 8 bases. This CDR3 is 15 amino acids long. The V gene end was trimmed by 4 bases and the J gene end by 6 bases; junction bases not matched to a gene: 11. CDR1 and CDR2 (germline): SGDLS, YYNGEE. The DNA for the CDR3 is TGTGCCAGCAGCCCGCAGGGGGCCGTACCTCCTGAAGCTTTCTTT. Translated: CASSPQGAVPPEAFF.

The chain links TRBV7-9 to TRBJ1-2, with 9 bases identical to TRBD1. The V gene's germline CDR1 is SEHNR and CDR2 FQNEAQ (reference sequence). The CDR3 runs 15 residues. Losses at the gene ends were 0 bases for V and 4 bases for J; bases not matched to a gene: 3. CDR3: CASSLAATGGYGYTF. In DNA, the CDR3 is TGTGCCAGCAGCTTAGCGGCGACAGGGGGCTATGGCTACACCTTC.

A single count supports this clone. The chain uses TRBV11-3 and TRBJ2-3; D might be TRBD2 (5 bases). CDR1 and CDR2 from the germline V gene are SGHNT and YENEEA. This CDR3 contains 16 residues. V shed 5 bases and J shed 4 bases, with 19 bases lying between them. The CDR3 bases are TGTGCCAGCAGCACCGGGCGTCCCGGGGTTTCAGATACGCAGTATTTT. It yields the protein CASSTGRPGVSDTQYF.

Here the CDR3 DNA reads TGTGCCAGCGGGTTCGGGGGGCCCGGGGCCAACGTCCTGACTTTC. Encoded protein: CASGFGGPGANVLTF. V is TRBV5-4 and J is TRBJ2-6, with D maybe TRBD2 (7 bases). The germline V gene has CDR1 SGHNT and CDR2 YYREEE (reference sequence). This CDR3 has 15 amino acids. With 7 bases removed from V and 4 bases from J, the gap between germline ends came to 15 bases. Drawing the rest from reference TRBV5-4 and TRBJ2-6, the complete variable domain is ETGVTQSPTHLIKTRGQQVTLRCSSQSGHNTVSWYQQALGQGPQFIFQYYREEENGRGNFPPRFSGLQFPNYSSELNVNALELDDSALYLCASGFGGPGANVLTFGAGSRLTVL.

The V and J genes are TRBV19 and TRBJ2-7, with TRBD2 identical over 7 bases. The CDR3 has 15 residues. The V gene's germline CDR1 is LNHDA and CDR2 SQIVND (reference sequence). The junction had 5 bases not matched to a gene; V was cut back by 3 bases and J by 0 bases. CDR3 coding DNA: TGTGCCAGTAGTATCGGGGAGGGACTCTCCTACGAGCAGTACTTC. It encodes CASSIGEGLSYEQYF.

This clone has more than one count but fewer than ten. The chain combines TRBV5-1 with TRBJ1-1; D gene ambiguous. Germline-derived CDR1 and CDR2 are SGHRS and YFSETQ. Trimming took off 4 bases at V and 4 bases at J, with 11 bases between the two ends. The CDR3 loop spans 13 amino acids. The CDR3 DNA sequence: TGCGCCAGCAGCGTTACAGCAGGCACTGAAGCTTTCTTT. It yields the protein CASSVTAGTEAFF.

The V and J genes are TRBV14 and TRBJ2-4; 7 nucleotides align to TRBD1. Losses at the gene ends were 2 bases for V and 0 bases for J; bases not matched to a gene: 7. There are 17 residues in the CDR3. Looked up from germline, CDR1 is SGHDN and CDR2 is FVKESK. CDR3: CASSQLPQGLAKNIQYF. CDR3 DNA: TGTGCCAGCAGCCAACTCCCACAGGGGCTAGCCAAAAACATTCAGTACTTC.

This chain connects TRBV4-2 to TRBJ2-5; 10 bases fit TRBD1. From germline, CDR1 is LGHNA and CDR2 YNFKEQ. V shed 1 base, J shed 4 bases, and the junction held 3 bases outside the gene matches. The CDR3 is 15 amino acids. DNA of the CDR3: TGTGCCAGCAGCCAAGTGGGACAGGGGAGAGAGACCCAGTACTTC. This gives the protein CASSQVGQGRETQYF.

The CDR3 loop reads CASSLAPSWGDEQFF. The DNA of the CDR3 is TGCGCCAGCAGCTTGGCCCCCTCGTGGGGGGATGAGCAGTTCTTC. The genes are TRBV5-1 and TRBJ2-1, with D maybe TRBD2 (6 bases). CDR1 is SGHRS, CDR2 YFSETQ, per germline. This CDR3 comprises 15 residues. V dropped 0 bases and J dropped 8 bases, with 15 bases sitting between them.

The chain has TRBV10-2 and TRBJ2-3, with 8 bases matching TRBD2. The CDR3 has 13 residues. From germline, CDR1 is WSHSY and CDR2 SAAADI. V gave up 8 bases and J gave up 3 bases; unmatched junction bases: 4. The CDR3 DNA reads TGCGCCAGCCTCGGCGGGGGGACAGATACGCAGTATTTT. This codes for CASLGGGTDTQYF.

Only one count was recorded for this clone. The rearrangement links TRBV19 to TRBJ2-7; the match to TRBD2 covers 7 bases. The germline CDR1 and CDR2 sequences are LNHDA and SQIVND (reference sequence). The CDR3 sequence is 14 residues long. With V trimmed by 5 bases and J by 6 bases, 10 bases remained unmatched. The CDR3 reads CASSPGTMGGEQYF. The CDR3, as DNA: TGTGCCAGTAGTCCCGGGACTATGGGAGGCGAGCAGTACTTC.

This chain joins TRBV7-9 and TRBJ2-7; TRBD1 might be the D (6 bases). Trimming removed 3 bases at V and 6 bases at J, with 18 bases between. The CDR3 has 15 residues. Per germline, CDR1 SEHNR and CDR2 FQNEAQ (reference sequence). The CDR3 sequence: CASSLSGPGTPEQYF. Written as DNA, the CDR3 is TGTGCCAGCAGCTTGAGCGGACCCGGGACACCCGAGCAGTACTTC.